The following is a T cell receptor beta chain sequence with its context. This entry comes from a study of blood T cell repertoires in COVID-19. Study information: The study drew acute and convalescent COVID-19 samples from the United States, Italy and Spain.

There are 15 residues in the CDR3. V lost 1 base and J 10 bases, leaving 14 bases between the germline ends. Looked up from germline, CDR1 is SGHVS and CDR2 is FQNEAQ. TCRdb's table, derived via immunoSEQ multiplex PCR, lists solely in-frame clones and lacks some. This sample has under 55,000 clones; roughly 85% occur once, and the top ten carry 5.3%. The chain couples TRBV7-8 to TRBJ1-6; perhaps TRBD1 as D (5 bases). The specimen was peripheral blood. This receptor was obtained from a human donor in a cohort sampled during active COVID-19. Written as DNA, the CDR3 is TGTGCCAGCAGCTTAGTTACAGGAGGGAAATCACCCCTCCACTTT. Amino acid sequence: CASSLVTGGKSPLHF.